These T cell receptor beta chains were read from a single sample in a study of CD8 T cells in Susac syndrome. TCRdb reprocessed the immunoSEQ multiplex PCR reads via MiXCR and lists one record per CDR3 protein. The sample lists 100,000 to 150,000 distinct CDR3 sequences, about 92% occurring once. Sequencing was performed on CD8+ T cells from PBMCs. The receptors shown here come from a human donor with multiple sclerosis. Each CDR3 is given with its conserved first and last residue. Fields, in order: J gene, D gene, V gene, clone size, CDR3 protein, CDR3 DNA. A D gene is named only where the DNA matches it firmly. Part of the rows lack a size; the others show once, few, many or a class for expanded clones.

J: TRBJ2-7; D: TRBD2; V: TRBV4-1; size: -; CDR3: CASSTAGGTYEQYF; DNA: TGCGCCAGCAGCACAGCGGGGGGGACTTACGAGCAGTACTTC
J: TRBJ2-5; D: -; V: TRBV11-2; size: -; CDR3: CASSAGQYQETQYF; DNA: TGTGCCAGCAGCGCCGGACAGTACCAAGAGACCCAGTACTTC
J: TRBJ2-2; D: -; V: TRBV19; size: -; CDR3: CASSIKSGRHTGELFF; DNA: TGTGCCAGTAGTATTAAGTCAGGGAGGCACACCGGGGAGCTGTTTTTT
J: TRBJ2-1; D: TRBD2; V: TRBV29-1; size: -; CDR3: CSDGLAGGNEQFF; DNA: TGCAGCGATGGACTAGCGGGGGGTAATGAGCAGTTCTTC
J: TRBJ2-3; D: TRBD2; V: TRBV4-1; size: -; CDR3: CASSLGGAGDTQYF; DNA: TGCGCCAGCAGCCTCGGGGGGGCCGGAGATACGCAGTATTTT
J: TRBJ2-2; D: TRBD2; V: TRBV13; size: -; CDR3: CASSDPSGRAAGELFF; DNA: TGTGCCAGCAGCGACCCTAGCGGGAGGGCCGCCGGGGAGCTGTTTTTT
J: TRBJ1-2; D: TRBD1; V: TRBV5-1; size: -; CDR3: CASSFDRGDPGGYTF; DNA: TGCGCCAGCAGCTTCGACAGGGGAGATCCCGGTGGCTACACCTTC
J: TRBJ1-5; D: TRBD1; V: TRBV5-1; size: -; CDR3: CASSAGQGGGNQPQHF; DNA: TGCGCCAGCAGCGCCGGACAGGGCGGGGGTAATCAGCCCCAGCATTTT
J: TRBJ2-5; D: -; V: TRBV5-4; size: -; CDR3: CASGASSPRETQYF; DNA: TGTGCCAGCGGAGCTAGCTCCCCTAGGGAGACCCAGTACTTC
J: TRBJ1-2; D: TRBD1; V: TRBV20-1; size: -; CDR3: CSARLWSPGQGKNYYGYTF; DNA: TGCAGTGCCAGGCTATGGAGTCCGGGACAGGGCAAAAACTACTATGGCTACACCTTC
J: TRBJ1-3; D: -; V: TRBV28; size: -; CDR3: CASSLRVSGNTIYF; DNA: TGTGCCAGCAGTTTAAGGGTTTCTGGAAACACCATATATTTT
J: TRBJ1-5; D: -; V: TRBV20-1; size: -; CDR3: CSALPSDGQPQHF; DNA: TGCAGTGCCCTCCCGAGTGACGGTCAGCCCCAGCATTTT
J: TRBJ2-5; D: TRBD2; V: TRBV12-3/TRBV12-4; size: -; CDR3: CASANPLAGARSGETQYF; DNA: TGTGCCAGCGCCAATCCGCTAGCGGGGGCCAGGTCTGGGGAGACCCAGTACTTC
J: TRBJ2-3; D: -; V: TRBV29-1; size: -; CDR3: CSVEGWLVTDTQYF; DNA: TGCAGCGTTGAAGGTTGGTTGGTCACAGATACGCAGTATTTT
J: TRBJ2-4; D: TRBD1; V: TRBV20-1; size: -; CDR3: CSKPAGGPSKAKNIQYF; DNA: TGCAGTAAACCCGCAGGGGGCCCATCAAAAGCCAAAAACATTCAGTACTTC
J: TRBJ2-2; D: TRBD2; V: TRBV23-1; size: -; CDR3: CASSLGTSGRVGAGELFF; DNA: TGCGCCAGCAGCCTCGGGACTAGCGGGAGGGTTGGGGCCGGGGAGCTGTTTTTT
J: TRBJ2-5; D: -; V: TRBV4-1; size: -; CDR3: CASSQDRDNQETQYF; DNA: TGCGCCAGCAGCCAAGACCGGGACAACCAAGAGACCCAGTACTTC
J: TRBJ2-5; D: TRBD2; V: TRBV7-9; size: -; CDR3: CASSLGGLAAPQYF; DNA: TGTGCCAGCAGCTTAGGGGGACTAGCGGCCCCCCAGTACTTC
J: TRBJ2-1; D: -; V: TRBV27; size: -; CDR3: CALGPSSNEQFF; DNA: TGTGCGTTGGGCCCTAGCTCGAATGAGCAGTTCTTC
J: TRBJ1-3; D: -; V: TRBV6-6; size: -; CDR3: CASSYLTGGNTIYF; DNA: TGTGCCAGCAGTTACTTGACAGGAGGAAACACCATATATTTT
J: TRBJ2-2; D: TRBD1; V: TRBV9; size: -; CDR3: CASSVYRGLTGELFF; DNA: TGTGCCAGCAGCGTCTACAGGGGGCTTACCGGGGAGCTGTTTTTT
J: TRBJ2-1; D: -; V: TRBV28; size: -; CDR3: CASSLGWVEQFF; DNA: TGTGCCAGCAGTTTGGGATGGGTTGAGCAGTTCTTC
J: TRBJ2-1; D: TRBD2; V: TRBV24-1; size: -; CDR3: CATSGPLSGVDSYNEQFF; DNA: TGTGCCACCAGTGGCCCCCTTAGCGGGGTGGACTCCTACAATGAGCAGTTCTTC
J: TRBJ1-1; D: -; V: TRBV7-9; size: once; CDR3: CASSFTEAFF; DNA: TGTGCCAGCAGCTTCACTGAAGCTTTCTTT
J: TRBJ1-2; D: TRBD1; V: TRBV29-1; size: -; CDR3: CSVPGTGETNYGYTF; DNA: TGCAGCGTGCCCGGGACAGGGGAGACTAACTATGGCTACACCTTC
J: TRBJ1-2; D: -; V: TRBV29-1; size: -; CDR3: CSVVEGEYGYTF; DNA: TGCAGCGTTGTTGAGGGGGAGTATGGCTACACCTTC
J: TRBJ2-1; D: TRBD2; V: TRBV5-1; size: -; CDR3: CASSWSSGVNEQFF; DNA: TGCGCCAGCAGCTGGTCGAGCGGGGTCAATGAGCAGTTCTTC
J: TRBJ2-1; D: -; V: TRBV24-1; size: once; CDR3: CATSDLGSHNEQFF; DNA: TGTGCCACCAGTGATTTGGGGTCCCACAATGAGCAGTTCTTC
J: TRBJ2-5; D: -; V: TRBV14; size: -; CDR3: CASSLTTWERRPASETQYF; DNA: TGTGCCAGCAGCCTTACGACTTGGGAGAGAAGGCCAGCCAGCGAGACCCAGTACTTC
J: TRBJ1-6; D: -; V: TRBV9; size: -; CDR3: CASSRNTKSSYNSPLHF; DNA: TGTGCCAGCAGCCGGAACACCAAGAGCTCCTATAATTCACCCCTCCACTTT
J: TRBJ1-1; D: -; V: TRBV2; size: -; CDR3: CASETMNTEAFF; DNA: TGTGCCAGCGAAACAATGAACACTGAAGCTTTCTTT
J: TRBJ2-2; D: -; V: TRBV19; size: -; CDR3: CASSPAGGELFF; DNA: TGTGCCAGTAGTCCGGCCGGCGGGGAGCTGTTTTTT
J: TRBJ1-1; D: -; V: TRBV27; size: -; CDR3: CASNSGHLNTEAFF; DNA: TGTGCCAGCAACTCAGGACACTTGAACACTGAAGCTTTCTTT